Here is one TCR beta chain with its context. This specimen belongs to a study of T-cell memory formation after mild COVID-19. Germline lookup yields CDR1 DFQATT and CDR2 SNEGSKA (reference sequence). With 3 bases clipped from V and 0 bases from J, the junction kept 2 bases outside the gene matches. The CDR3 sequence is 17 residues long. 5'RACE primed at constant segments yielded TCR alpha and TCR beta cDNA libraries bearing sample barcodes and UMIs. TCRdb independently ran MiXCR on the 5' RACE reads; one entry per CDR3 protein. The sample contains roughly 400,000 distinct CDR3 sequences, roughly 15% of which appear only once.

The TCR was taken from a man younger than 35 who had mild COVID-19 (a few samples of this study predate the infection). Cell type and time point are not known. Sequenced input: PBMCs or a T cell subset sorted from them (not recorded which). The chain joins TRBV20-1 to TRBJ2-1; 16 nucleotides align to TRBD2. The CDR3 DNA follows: TGCAGTGCTAGGGGACTAGCGGGGGGGCCCTCCTACAATGAGCAGTTCTTC. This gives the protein CSARGLAGGPSYNEQFF.